This entry lists 7 T cell receptor beta chains sequenced from one sample in a study of T cells in Graves' hyperthyroidism and ophthalmopathy. TCR beta CDR3 regions were amplified from RNA. The primer set for the first-round RT-PCR of the TCR CDR3 was HTBI. TCRdb reprocessed the multiplex PCR reads via MiXCR and lists one record per CDR3 protein. This table has roughly 700,000 distinct CDR3 sequences, under 45% appearing once. Sample: blood. These receptors were taken from a middle-aged woman with Graves' hyperthyroidism.

This clonotype turned up a few times. DNA of the CDR3: TGCAGTGCTAGAAAGTTCCGCGTGGAGACTCTGAACACTGAAGCTTTCTTT. It codes for CSARKFRVETLNTEAFF. The V call is TRBV20-1, the J call TRBJ1-1; D unclear. Germline CDR1 DFQATT, CDR2 SNEGSKA (reference sequence). V was clipped by 2 bases and J by 0 bases, with 19 bases between them. The CDR3 is 17 amino acids.

The J gene is TRBJ2-5, the V gene TRBV6-5; perhaps TRBD1 as D (6 bases). Germline CDR1 is MNHEY and CDR2 is SVGAGI. This CDR3 comprises 13 residues. V lost 6 bases and J lost 6, with 14 bases in between. As DNA, the CDR3 is TGTGCCAGCAGCCCACCAGGGGCAAAGACCCAGTACTTC. Translating it yields CASSPPGAKTQYF.

In this sample, this clonotype turned up once. This clone may be a read error of a much larger clone one base away. This rearrangement joins TRBV12-3 or TRBV12-4 to TRBJ1-1; D is perhaps TRBD1 (5 bases). The CDR3 length is 14 residues. Written as DNA, the CDR3 is TGTGCCCGCAGGACATCGGCGGTTAACACTGAAGCTTTCTTT. As protein: CARRTSAVNTEAFF.

The CDR3 protein is CASTSPVGGNTGELFF. The CDR3 DNA follows: TGTGCCAGCACCTCCCCGGTAGGGGGTAACACCGGGGAGCTGTTTTTT. The chain recombines TRBV5-4 with TRBJ2-2; a weak D match, TRBD1 (6 bases). CDR1 and CDR2 from the germline V gene are SGHNT and YYREEE (reference sequence). The V and J ends lost 6 bases and 2 bases respectively, with 17 bases between them. The CDR3 consists of 16 residues.

The chain combines TRBV19 with TRBJ1-4; D gene unclear. CDR3 length: 12 amino acids. Germline lookup yields CDR1 LNHDA and CDR2 SQIVND (reference sequence). The ends were cut back, 5 bases at V and 6 bases at J, with 7 bases in the middle. This chain's CDR3 is CASSALHEKLFF. The DNA for the CDR3 is TGTGCCAGTAGTGCCCTTCATGAAAAACTGTTTTTT.

This chain joins TRBV11-2 and TRBJ1-2; D gene uncertain. The CDR3 has 13 amino acids. CDR1 and CDR2 from the germline V gene are SGHAT and FQNNGV. Trimming took off 1 base at V and 8 bases at J, with 11 bases between the two ends. CDR3 amino acids: CASSLALGTGYTF. In nucleotides, the CDR3 is TGTGCCAGCAGCTTAGCACTCGGTACGGGCTACACCTTC.

In its sample, this clonotype was seen a few times. The chain has TRBV6-5 and TRBJ1-1, with 7 positions matching TRBD1. The germline gives CDR1 MNHEY, CDR2 SVGAGI. The CDR3 has 15 residues. V gave up 5 bases and J gave up 5 bases; unmatched junction bases: 11. The CDR3 DNA reads TGTGCCAGCAGTCCGGCCCAGGGGGGGGCGACTGAAGCTTTCTTT. It specifies CASSPAQGGATEAFF.